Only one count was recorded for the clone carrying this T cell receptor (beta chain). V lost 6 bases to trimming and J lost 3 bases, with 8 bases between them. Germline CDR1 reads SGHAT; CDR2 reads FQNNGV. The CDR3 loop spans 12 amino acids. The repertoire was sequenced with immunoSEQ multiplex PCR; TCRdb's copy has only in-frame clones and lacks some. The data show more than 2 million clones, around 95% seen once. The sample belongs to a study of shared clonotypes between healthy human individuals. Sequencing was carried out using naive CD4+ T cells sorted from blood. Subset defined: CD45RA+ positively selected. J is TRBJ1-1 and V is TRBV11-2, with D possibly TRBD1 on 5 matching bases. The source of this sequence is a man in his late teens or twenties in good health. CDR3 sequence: CASSPGYTEAFF. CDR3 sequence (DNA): TGTGCCAGCAGTCCAGGGTACACTGAAGCTTTCTTT.